What follows are 9 T cell receptor beta chains derived from one specimen sequenced in a study of blood T cell repertoires in COVID-19. The table came from immunoSEQ multiplex PCR; TCRdb's copy has only in-frame clones and leaves some out. The table records roughly 33,000 clones, 85% of them present only once. Sample: peripheral blood. Receptors were obtained from a human donor with acute or convalescent COVID-19. The donor label of this sample is uncertain.

The gene calls are TRBV12-3 or TRBV12-4 and TRBJ1-5; 8 bases line up with TRBD1. V shed 6 bases, J shed 4 bases, and the junction held 2 bases outside the gene matches. The CDR3 extends over 13 amino acids. The DNA for the CDR3 is TGTGCCAGCAGCTACAGGGGGAATCAGCCCCAGCATTTT. This encodes CASSYRGNQPQHF.

In DNA, the CDR3 is TGTGCCAGCAGTGTTTTCGGAGGGATGGATGGCTACACCTTC. Translating it yields CASSVFGGMDGYTF. The chain employs TRBV2 and TRBJ1-2; D not certain. Trimming stripped 4 bases from V and 6 bases from J, with 15 bases between. The CDR3 is 14 residues long. CDR1 and CDR2 (germline): SNHLY, FYNNEI.

V usage is TRBV27 and J usage is TRBJ1-2, with 8 positions matching TRBD1. The CDR3 is 13 residues long. Trimming took 5 bases from V and 8 from J; bases not matched to a gene: 7. In germline, CDR1 is MNHEY, CDR2 SMNVEV (reference sequence). The CDR3 DNA sequence: TGTGCCAGCAGTGAACAAGGGACAGGCGGCTACACCTTC. This translates into CASSEQGTGGYTF.

The J gene is TRBJ1-1, the V gene TRBV28; D ambiguous. Trimming removed 2 bases from V and 3 bases from J, with 10 bases in between. This CDR3 comprises 14 residues. Germline CDR1 is MDHEN and CDR2 is SYDVKM. Here the CDR3 reads CASSLGYGDTEAFF. CDR3 DNA: TGTGCCAGCAGTTTAGGGTACGGGGACACTGAAGCTTTCTTT.

This sequence joins TRBV11-3 and TRBJ2-2, with D perhaps matching TRBD2 (5 bases). Germline V gene lookup returns CDR1 SGHNT and CDR2 YENEEA. V was trimmed by 4 bases and J by 6 bases, leaving 12 bases between them. The CDR3 totals 14 residues. In DNA form, the CDR3 reads TGTGCCAGCAGCTCCCGGGATAGGTCCGGGGAGCTGTTTTTT. Protein product: CASSSRDRSGELFF.

This rearrangement joins TRBV2 to TRBJ2-6; the match to TRBD1 covers 9 bases. The J segment lost 2 bases and the V segment lost 6 bases, leaving 2 bases of the junction unmatched. Germline V gives CDR1 SNHLY, CDR2 FYNNEI. This CDR3 contains 15 residues. In nucleotides, the CDR3 is TGTGCCAGCAGGGGACAGGGAGCTGGGGCCAACGTCCTGACTTTC. This sequence encodes CASRGQGAGANVLTF.

The rearrangement uses TRBV29-1 and TRBJ1-1, with 10 bases matching TRBD1. Per the germline V gene, CDR1 is SQVTM and CDR2 is ANQGSEA. With 4 bases clipped from V and 8 bases from J, the junction kept 4 bases outside the gene matches. This CDR3 is built from 12 residues. CDR3 nucleotide sequence: TGCAGCGTTGTCCGGGGACAGGGGGAAGCTTTCTTT. It is translated as CSVVRGQGEAFF.

The chain is built from TRBV5-4 and TRBJ2-7; D might be TRBD1 (6 bases). The germline V gene encodes CDR1 SGHNT and CDR2 YYREEE (reference sequence). The CDR3 extends over 12 amino acids. V shed 2 bases and J shed 7 bases, with 10 bases lying between them. Here the CDR3 reads CASSFTQGEQYF. As DNA, the CDR3 is TGTGCCAGCAGCTTTACACAGGGAGAGCAGTACTTC.

The chain has TRBV24-1 and TRBJ1-4, with TRBD1 matching over 8 bases. V was clipped by 3 bases and J by 8 bases; unmatched bases: 4. This CDR3 comprises 14 residues. CDR1 is KGHDR, CDR2 SFDVKD, per germline. The CDR3 spells CATSDRRTGEKLFF. The CDR3 DNA reads as TGTGCCACCAGTGATCGGCGGACAGGGGAAAAACTGTTTTTT.